This T cell receptor beta chain is drawn from a study of T cells in women clearing cervical HPV infection. This clone is classed as medium-sized by frequency. The CDR3 end lies 3 residues beyond the end of the read and is filled in from the germline J gene. This CDR3 comprises 16 residues. In germline, CDR1 is SGHRS, CDR2 YFSETQ. With 0 bases removed from V and 4 bases from J, the gap between germline ends came to 16 bases. Method: immunoSEQ multiplex PCR; TCRdb's copy keeps in-frame clones and lacks some. Its clone listing holds tens of thousands of clones. This clonotype was obtained from a woman between 18 and 70 years old with a cervical HPV16 infection that either progressed to CIN3+ or cleared (not recorded which). V usage is TRBV5-1 and J usage is TRBJ1-1; D may be TRBD1 (6 bases). The specimen sequenced was blood buffy coat. The CDR3 spells CASSLDQGSAGTEAFF. Partial CDR3 DNA: TGCGCCAGCAGCTTGGATCAGGGGTCCGCGGGCACTGAA.